The present T cell receptor (beta chain) was sequenced within a study of blood T cell repertoires in acute mononucleosis (dated by TCRdb to the early 2020s). For the wider study: Acute-phase samples were taken within 2 weeks of symptom onset, representing the primary response. In acute infection, YVL-BR-specific cells made up a mean of roughly 2.2% of blood CD8 T cells and GLC-BM-specific cells made up a mean of around 1%. The mean EBV load in blood was approximately 3.6 log10 genome copies per million B cells during acute infection, compared with over 2 at convalescence. General findings and caveats noted by the study authors: Just around 9% of the unique acute clonotypes remained in convalescence, but these persisting clonotypes accounted for most of the response, and new, diverse de novo clonotypes seemingly replaced the other acute clonotypes. For BRLF1 (YVL-BR), a dominant role in TCR repertoire selection was played by TCRalpha CDR3 motifs, whereas only a minimal role was played by TCRbeta. With just a few donors in the cohort, the group averages were based on very few individuals. Low acute-to-convalescent clonotype overlap might partly reflect sampling error, because only a fraction of each donor's blood was analyzed.

For TCR profiling, total RNA from at least 8,000 sorted tetramer+ CD8 T cells was reverse transcribed into cDNA. CDR3 regions were PCR-amplified with primers annealing to V and J regions, and unique molecular identifiers were added to track templates. Profiling of the TCRalpha and TCRbeta chains was done on the immunoSEQ platform, including the sequencing and error-correction standards of that platform. In the paper's pipeline: Clonal copy numbers were corrected for sequencing and PCR errors, and CDR3s were defined according to IMGT conventions. Only productive rearrangements were analyzed, using immunoSEQ Analyzer versions 2.0 and 3.0, with gene-pairing frequencies processed further in Microsoft Excel. Circos plots were used to visualize V-J pairings, and MEME plus a custom motifSearch program were used to find CDR3 motifs. The probability of generation of TCR sequences was calculated using the OLGA algorithm. Clonotypes seen at both visits were called persistent; those seen only acutely were nonpersistent; those seen only at convalescence were de novo. An amino acid clonotype used by more than one donor was defined as a public TCR. The clones in this table, taken by TCRdb from immuneACCESS, are in-frame only. Not every clone is retained; where verified, under half of the shortfall comes from an unresolved V gene, and the cause of the rest is unknown. D and trimming were read from the DNA, whereas the V and J calls and clone size are those reported in that table. This sample holds 6,000 to 9,000 clones; less than 30% were observed only once. The top ten hold 28% of the sample.

What the time point label conveys for this sample: acute infectious mononucleosis, at clinical presentation within 2 weeks of symptom onset (visit 1). The study tracked CD8 T cell responses to two immunodominant EBV epitopes, BRLF1 109 (YVL-BR) and BMLF1 280 (GLC-BM), over primary infection. Primary EBV infection was indicated by a positive serum heterophile antibody test and EBV viral capsid antigen-specific IgM. Magnetic positive selection (MACS) was first used to enrich total CD8 T cells from PBMCs. Live CD3+ CD8+ tetramer+ cells were sorted on a FACSAria III to over 90% purity. Cells were sorted with a PE-conjugated tetramer loaded with the BRLF1 109-117 peptide. Directly ex vivo after tetramer sorting, the TCR repertoires of EBV epitope-specific CD8 T cells were deep-sequenced at acute infection and at convalescence. Donors were three people aged roughly 18 to 29 with clinical acute infectious mononucleosis and laboratory evidence of primary EBV infection. Heparinized peripheral blood was drawn at clinical presentation with mononucleosis symptoms and was drawn again about 6 months later. PBMCs were isolated by Ficoll-Paque density gradient centrifugation.

About this clone: Base quality data are lacking; no much larger clone is found one base away.

The junction shows trimming of 4 bases on V and 4 bases on J, plus 11 bases between the germline ends. Its CDR3 holds 13 amino acids, cysteine through phenylalanine. The retained sequence is limited to the CDR3, 39 bases, with the frame set at the first base. According to the germline V gene (reference sequence), CDR1 reads SGHNT and CDR2 reads YYREEE. Sample: EBV YVL epitope tetramer+ CD8+ T cells sorted from PBMCs, taken during acute infectious mononucleosis. The sample's cell subset or site label, decoded: CD8 T cells binding a tetramer with EBV BRLF1 109-117 peptide (YVL-BR). The sequence derives from a young woman with infectious mononucleosis caused by EBV. The chain uses TRBV5-4 and TRBJ1-1; the D gene is possibly TRBD1, with 5 bases matching. The CDR3 region has the sequence CASSHSGGTEAFF. The nucleotides are TGTGCCAGCAGCCATTCGGGGGGCACTGAAGCTTTCTTT. Extended through the reference TRBV5-4 and TRBJ1-1 proteins, this CDR3 yields the full variable domain: ETGVTQSPTHLIKTRGQQVTLRCSSQSGHNTVSWYQQALGQGPQFIFQYYREEENGRGNFPPRFSGLQFPNYSSELNVNALELDDSALYLCASSHSGGTEAFFGQGTRLTVV.